This T cell receptor (beta chain) appears in the sequencing data of a study of T cell changes during pregnancy in multiple sclerosis. The protocol was immunoSEQ multiplex PCR, while the TCRdb copy is restricted to in-frame clones and leaves out a portion. This repertoire shows about 86,000 clones, approximately 89% found once; its top ten account for roughly 1.9%. Trimming at V came to 3 bases and at J to 7 bases, leaving 4 bases not matched to a gene. CDR3 length: 15 residues. Germline V gene data show CDR1 as SGHRS and CDR2 as YFSETQ. This chain joins TRBV5-1 and TRBJ1-6; 10 bases align to TRBD1. This sample comprised peripheral blood, obtained in the first trimester of pregnancy. This clonotype was sampled from a female donor in good health, enrolled as a control in a pregnancy study. The CDR3 sequence: CASSSGQGRNSPLHF. The DNA of the CDR3 is TGCGCCAGCAGCTCGGGACAGGGGAGGAATTCACCCCTCCACTTT.